This T cell receptor beta chain was found in a study of T-cell reconstitution after alpha-beta-depleted transplantation in children. Using unique molecular identifiers, the investigators prepared the TCRbeta library. TCRdb reprocessed the PCR reads with MiXCR, giving one entry per CDR3 protein. The sample carries about 270,000 distinct CDR3 sequences, more than 8% recorded once. Germline trimming cut 6 bases from V and 3 bases from J; bases unmatched to any gene: 14. CDR3 size: 16 residues. Germline CDR1 is SGHRS and CDR2 is YFSETQ. This TCR was recovered from a human donor who donated a stem cell graft to a child with SCID. Sample: PBMCs from the stem cell graft donor, taken from the stem cell graft. V gene TRBV5-1 combines with J gene TRBJ1-1; the match to TRBD1 covers 7 bases. The CDR3 spells CASTEKDRYRDTEAFF. As DNA, the CDR3 is TGCGCCAGCACGGAGAAGGACAGGTATCGGGACACTGAAGCTTTCTTT. Full variable domain (rest looked up from reference TRBV5-1 and TRBJ1-1): KAGVTQTPRYLIKTRGQQVTLSCSPISGHRSVSWYQQTPGQGLQFLFEYFSETQRNKGNFPGRFSGRQFSNSRSEMNVSTLELGDSALYLCASTEKDRYRDTEAFFGQGTRLTVV.